This TCR beta chain is from a study of cytomegalovirus exposure and HLA in healthy donors. This clone was counted only a few times. Antigen: not known. Amplification used 60 Vbeta primers and 13 Jbeta primers. The assay was immunoSEQ multiplex PCR, and TCRdb's table has in-frame clones only and misses some. Among 150,000 to 200,000 clones listed, 75% to 90% were seen once. Between the trimmed V and J ends, which lost 8 bases and 8 bases, there was a span of 15 bases. Germline V CDR1 and CDR2: MNHEY, SMNVEV (reference sequence). The CDR3 extends over 12 amino acids. Study-level results: Of the V segments, some could not be distinguished, including TRBV6-2 and TRBV6-3, and were excluded.

This TCR came from a male donor in good health and CMV-seropositive. Sequencing was performed on PBMCs. The chain employs TRBV27 and TRBJ1-2; perhaps TRBD1 as D (6 bases). The DNA of the CDR3 is TGTGCCAGCTCCCTAAGGGGGAACGGCTACACCTTC. It specifies CASSLRGNGYTF.